What follows are 7 T cell receptor beta chains derived from one specimen sequenced in a study of T cell repertoires in cytomegalovirus infection. TCRdb independently ran MiXCR on the reads; one entry per CDR3 protein. The table shows about 770,000 distinct CDR3 sequences, with about 27% occurring only once. No antigen has been assigned to these receptors. The specimen comprised cultured CD8+ T cells from PBMCs, sampled from culture after CMV antigen stimulation. Receptors originate from a human donor in good health (CMV status not recorded). Some clones in this sample may be carry-over from other donors' samples.

The chain is built from TRBV5-6 and TRBJ2-1, with TRBD2 matching over 7 bases. This CDR3 region has 13 residues. Germline CDR1 SGHDT, CDR2 YYEEEE. Trimming took 4 bases from V and 4 from J; bases not matched to a gene: 2. The CDR3 protein is CASSAGEYNEQFF. CDR3 DNA sequence: TGTGCCAGCAGCGCGGGGGAGTACAATGAGCAGTTCTTC.

The chain uses TRBV6-2 or TRBV6-3 and TRBJ2-5; D not resolved. Germline CDR1 MNHEY, CDR2 SVGEGT. Trimming left V 0 bases short and J 4 bases short, with 3 bases between. This CDR3 contains 12 residues. The CDR3 region has the DNA TGTGCCAGCAGTTACTCCACAGAGACCCAGTACTTC. Translation: CASSYSTETQYF.

The rearrangement links TRBV7-9 to TRBJ2-2; no definite D call. Germline V gene lookup returns CDR1 SEHNR and CDR2 FQNEAQ (reference sequence). Deletions cut 1 base from V and 8 bases from J, with 8 bases between. The CDR3 is 13 amino acids. CDR3 sequence: CASSLGSRGELFF. The CDR3 DNA reads as TGTGCCAGCAGCTTAGGGTCGCGTGGGGAGCTGTTTTTT.

The chain is built from TRBV9 and TRBJ2-2; D possibly uses TRBD1 or TRBD2 (7 bases each). Trimming removed 0 bases at V and 5 bases at J, with 11 bases between. CDR1 is SGDLS, CDR2 YYNGEE, per germline. This CDR3 contains 15 residues. The CDR3 DNA sequence: TGTGCCAGCAGCGTAGCAGGGGGGGGGACCGGGGAGCTGTTTTTT. It specifies CASSVAGGGTGELFF.

Only a few counts were recorded for this clonotype. V is TRBV7-9 and J is TRBJ2-7, with 7 nucleotides matching TRBD1. The J segment lost 1 base and the V segment lost 5 bases, leaving 8 bases of the junction unmatched. Germline CDR1 is SEHNR and CDR2 is FQNEAQ (reference sequence). The CDR3 sequence is 15 residues long. CDR3 loop: CASSPETGTSYEQYF. CDR3 sequence (DNA): TGTGCCAGCAGCCCGGAGACAGGGACATCCTACGAGCAGTACTTC.

V gene TRBV20-1 combines with J gene TRBJ1-2, with D tentatively TRBD1 (5 bases). The V and J ends lost 6 bases and 6 bases respectively, with 14 bases between them. Germline CDR1 is DFQATT and CDR2 is SNEGSKA (reference sequence). The CDR3 runs to 12 residues. DNA for the CDR3: TGCAGTGCCCCATGGGGGTGGCATGGCTACACCTTC. This translates into CSAPWGWHGYTF.

This clonotype was counted between two and nine times. V gene TRBV28 combines with J gene TRBJ1-2; the match to TRBD1 covers 8 bases. Germline V lookup: CDR1 MDHEN, CDR2 SYDVKM. The CDR3 covers 15 residues. V lost 6 bases, J lost 0 bases, and 6 bases stayed unmatched. CDR3 DNA: TGTGCCAGCAGATGGACAGGGCTTTCTAACTATGGCTACACCTTC. Translated: CASRWTGLSNYGYTF.